This record covers a single TCR beta chain. The source of the sample is a study of blood T cell repertoires in COVID-19. For the study at large: From the United States, Italy and Spain came samples of acute and convalescent COVID-19. Nucleic acid was either cDNA or gDNA, and it came from T cells, B-cell-depleted T cells, or PBMCs.

Sequencing used immunoSEQ multiplex PCR; TCRdb keeps in-frame clones, though not all of them. The table includes approximately 400,000 clones, around 89% detected once. This CDR3 is 13 amino acids long. Germline CDR1 and CDR2: KGHSH and LQKENI. V lost 4 bases to trimming and J lost 5 bases; unmatched junction nucleotides: 5. The source is a man aged 40-50 years with acute or convalescent COVID-19. The sample consisted of peripheral blood. V and J are TRBV18 and TRBJ2-7, with 7 bases that match TRBD1. As DNA, the CDR3 is TGTGCCAGCTCACGATCCGGGACAGACGAGCAGTACTTC. It yields the protein CASSRSGTDEQYF.